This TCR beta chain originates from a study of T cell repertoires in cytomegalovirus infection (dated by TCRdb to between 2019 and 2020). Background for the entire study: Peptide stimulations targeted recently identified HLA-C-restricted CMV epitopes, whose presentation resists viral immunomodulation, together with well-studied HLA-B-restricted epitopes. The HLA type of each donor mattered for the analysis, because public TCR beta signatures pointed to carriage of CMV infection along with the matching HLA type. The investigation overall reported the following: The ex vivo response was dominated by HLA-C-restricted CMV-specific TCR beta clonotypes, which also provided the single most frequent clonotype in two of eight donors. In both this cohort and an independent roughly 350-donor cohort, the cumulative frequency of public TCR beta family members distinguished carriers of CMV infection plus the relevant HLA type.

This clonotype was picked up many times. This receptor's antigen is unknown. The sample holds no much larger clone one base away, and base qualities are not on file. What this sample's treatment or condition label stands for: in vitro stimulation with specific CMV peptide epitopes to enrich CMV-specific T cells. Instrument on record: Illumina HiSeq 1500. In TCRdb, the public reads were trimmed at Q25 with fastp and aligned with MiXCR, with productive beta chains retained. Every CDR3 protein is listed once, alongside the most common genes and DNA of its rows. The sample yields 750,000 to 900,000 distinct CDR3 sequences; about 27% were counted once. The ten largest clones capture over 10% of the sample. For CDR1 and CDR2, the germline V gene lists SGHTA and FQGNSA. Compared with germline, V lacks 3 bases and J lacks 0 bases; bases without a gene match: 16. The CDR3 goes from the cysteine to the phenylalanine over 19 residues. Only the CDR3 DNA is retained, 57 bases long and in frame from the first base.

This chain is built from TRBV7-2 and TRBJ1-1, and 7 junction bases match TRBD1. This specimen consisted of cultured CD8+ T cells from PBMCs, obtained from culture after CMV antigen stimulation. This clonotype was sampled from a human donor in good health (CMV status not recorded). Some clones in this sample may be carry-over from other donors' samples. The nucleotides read TGTGCCAGCAGCTTCCCTGGAGGACGGGACAGTGATATGAACACTGAAGCTTTCTTT. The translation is CASSFPGGRDSDMNTEAFF.